The rows below give T cell receptor beta chains drawn from one sample of a study of human T cells and chemical hapten exposure. TCRdb used MiXCR to reprocess the RACE reads, holding one entry per CDR3 protein. The table shows 95,000 to 150,000 distinct CDR3 sequences, with about 13% occurring only once. The sample in question was whole blood, obtained in connection with sensitization to the hapten diphenylcyclopropenone (DPC). These receptors were taken from a man aged 18 to 29 with alopecia areata. Some clones in this sample may be carry-over from other donors' samples. Each CDR3 is given with its conserved first and last residue. Each record gives: CDR3 length, clone size, J gene, V gene, D gene, CDR3 DNA, CDR3 protein. The D gene is left open where the match is weak. The size field is filled for only some rows; it gives once, few, many or a size class.

length: 15; size: few; J: TRBJ1-2; V: TRBV7-2; D: TRBD1; DNA: TGTGCCAGCAGCTTAGCGCAGGGGGCCAGCTATGGCTACACCTTC; CDR3: CASSLAQGASYGYTF
length: 14; size: few; J: TRBJ2-7; V: TRBV5-1; D: -; DNA: TGCGCCAGCAGCCCAGCCCTCAATAACTACGAGCAGTACTTC; CDR3: CASSPALNNYEQYF
length: 17; size: -; J: TRBJ2-4; V: TRBV7-2; D: -; DNA: TGTGCCAGCAGCTTAGAGAGCACCGGTTTAGCCAAAAACATTCAGTACTTC; CDR3: CASSLESTGLAKNIQYF
length: 13; size: many; J: TRBJ2-7; V: TRBV7-8; D: -; DNA: TGTGCCAGCAGCTTAGGGGCTAGCTACGAGCAGTACTTC; CDR3: CASSLGASYEQYF
length: 13; size: many; J: TRBJ1-2; V: TRBV7-3; D: TRBD1; DNA: TGTGCCAGCGGAAGCGGGACAGTATATGGCTACACCTTC; CDR3: CASGSGTVYGYTF
length: 15; size: few; J: TRBJ2-1; V: TRBV7-9; D: TRBD1; DNA: TGTGCCAGCAGCTTAGGGGACAGGGTAGTCAATGAGCAGTTCTTC; CDR3: CASSLGDRVVNEQFF
length: 20; size: -; J: TRBJ2-2; V: TRBV5-6; D: -; DNA: TGTGCCAGCAGCTTGGTACCAGGGGGAAGAGCGGGGTACCACACCGGGGAGCTGTTTTTT; CDR3: CASSLVPGGRAGYHTGELFF
length: 15; size: few; J: TRBJ1-5; V: TRBV4-2; D: -; DNA: TGTGCCAGCAGCCAAGTAAAGGGACGCAATCAGCCCCAGCATTTT; CDR3: CASSQVKGRNQPQHF
length: 14; size: -; J: TRBJ1-1; V: TRBV11-2; D: -; DNA: TGTGCCAGCAGCTTAAGATACATGAACACTGAAGCTTTCTTT; CDR3: CASSLRYMNTEAFF
length: 15; size: few; J: TRBJ2-1; V: TRBV27; D: TRBD2; DNA: TGTGCCAGCAGTTTATTAGCGGGGGGTTTCAATGAGCAGTTCTTC; CDR3: CASSLLAGGFNEQFF
length: 13; size: few; J: TRBJ1-1; V: TRBV6-1; D: -; DNA: TGTGCCAGCAGTGAGGGGCGGCCCACTGAAGCTTTCTTT; CDR3: CASSEGRPTEAFF
length: 16; size: -; J: TRBJ1-1; V: TRBV10-2; D: -; DNA: TGCGCCAGCAGGAGGACCCAGCAAGGGACGTACACTGAAGCTTTCTTT; CDR3: CASRRTQQGTYTEAFF
length: 14; size: -; J: TRBJ1-2; V: TRBV11-2; D: TRBD1; DNA: TGTGCCAGCAGCGGGGACAGGGGGTCTGATGGCTACACCTTC; CDR3: CASSGDRGSDGYTF
length: 22; size: -; J: TRBJ1-6; V: TRBV6-2/TRBV6-3; D: TRBD1; DNA: TGTGCCAGCAACTTCAGGACAGGATCTCAGCCCTGGTCGAGCTCCTATAATTCACCCCTCCACTTT; CDR3: CASNFRTGSQPWSSSYNSPLHF
length: 13; size: few; J: TRBJ2-4; V: TRBV7-2; D: -; DNA: TGTGCCAGCAGCCTCCAGCCAGGGGACATTCAGTACTTC; CDR3: CASSLQPGDIQYF
length: 16; size: -; J: TRBJ1-1; V: TRBV19; D: TRBD1; DNA: TGTGCCAGTAGTCCCCGCTCCCCTACAGGGGAGGCTGAAGCTTTCTTT; CDR3: CASSPRSPTGEAEAFF
length: 13; size: -; J: TRBJ1-1; V: TRBV7-9; D: -; DNA: TGTGCCAGCAGTTGGACGGACTGGGCTGAAGCTTTCTTT; CDR3: CASSWTDWAEAFF
length: 14; size: -; J: TRBJ2-5; V: TRBV12-3/TRBV12-4; D: -; DNA: TGTGCCAGCAGTTTCAACCATTACCAAGAGACCCAGTACTTC; CDR3: CASSFNHYQETQYF
length: 15; size: few; J: TRBJ1-5; V: TRBV20-1; D: -; DNA: TGCAGTGCTAGAATGGGGGGAATGAGCAATCAGCCCCAGCATTTT; CDR3: CSARMGGMSNQPQHF
length: 10; size: many; J: TRBJ1-1; V: TRBV29-1; D: -; DNA: TGCACCTATATGAACACTGAAGCTTTCTTT; CDR3: CTYMNTEAFF
length: 17; size: few; J: TRBJ1-2; V: TRBV27; D: -; DNA: TGTGCCAGCAGTTTTGATGGCCCCGGAGTTCGGAACTATGGCTACACCTTC; CDR3: CASSFDGPGVRNYGYTF
length: 14; size: few; J: TRBJ2-7; V: TRBV5-4; D: -; DNA: TGTGCCAGCAGCTTGTTACCCTCTTCCTACGAGCAGTACTTC; CDR3: CASSLLPSSYEQYF
length: 16; size: few; J: TRBJ2-1; V: TRBV7-3; D: TRBD2; DNA: TGTGCCAGCAGCTTAACGTTTAGCGGGGGTAACAATGAGCAGTTCTTC; CDR3: CASSLTFSGGNNEQFF
length: 12; size: few; J: TRBJ2-3; V: TRBV14; D: -; DNA: TGTGCCAGCAGCCAATACACAGATACGCAGTATTTT; CDR3: CASSQYTDTQYF
length: 17; size: -; J: TRBJ1-1; V: TRBV6-2/TRBV6-3; D: -; DNA: TGTGCCAGCAGTTACTATTTGGGACGGCGAATGAACACTGAAGCTTTCTTT; CDR3: CASSYYLGRRMNTEAFF
length: 13; size: few; J: TRBJ1-1; V: TRBV12-5; D: TRBD1; DNA: TGTGCTAGTGGAACAGGGGGCATTACTGAAGCTTTCTTT; CDR3: CASGTGGITEAFF
length: 15; size: -; J: TRBJ2-7; V: TRBV20-1; D: -; DNA: TGCAGTGCTAGATCATATGAGCCCGGATTATACGAGCAGTACTTC; CDR3: CSARSYEPGLYEQYF
length: 15; size: many; J: TRBJ2-3; V: TRBV4-2; D: TRBD2; DNA: TGTGCCAGCAGCCCTGGGGGGGAAAGCACAGATACGCAGTATTTT; CDR3: CASSPGGESTDTQYF
length: 16; size: many; J: TRBJ1-2; V: TRBV15; D: -; DNA: TGTGCCACCAGCAGAGGTTTACGGGGGACCTCCGTTTCCTACACCTTC; CDR3: CATSRGLRGTSVSYTF
length: 16; size: few; J: TRBJ1-2; V: TRBV7-6; D: TRBD1; DNA: TGTGCCAGCAGCTTAGCCCGGACAGGGCGGTACAATGGCTACACCTTC; CDR3: CASSLARTGRYNGYTF
length: 13; size: few; J: TRBJ1-1; V: TRBV7-9; D: TRBD1; DNA: TGTGCCACCCAAGGGCAGGGGGGCACTGAAGCTTTCTTT; CDR3: CATQGQGGTEAFF
length: 14; size: -; J: TRBJ2-5; V: TRBV20-1; D: -; DNA: TGCAGTGCTAGAGTGGTTCTCGGACAAGAGACCCAGTACTTC; CDR3: CSARVVLGQETQYF
length: 15; size: few; J: TRBJ1-2; V: TRBV5-6; D: -; DNA: TGTGCCAGCAGCGCCGGTACAGGGTCCGACTATGGCTACACCTTC; CDR3: CASSAGTGSDYGYTF
length: 14; size: -; J: TRBJ1-1; V: TRBV9; D: -; DNA: TGTGCCAGCAGCGTCAGGGACCGGCGGACTGAAGCTTTCTTT; CDR3: CASSVRDRRTEAFF
length: 17; size: few; J: TRBJ2-1; V: TRBV6-2/TRBV6-3; D: -; DNA: TGTGCCAGCAGTTACATAGATGGGGGGGCGGACTACAATGAGCAGTTCTTC; CDR3: CASSYIDGGADYNEQFF
length: 13; size: few; J: TRBJ1-2; V: TRBV27; D: -; DNA: TGTGCCAGCAGGAGACAGGTCGGCTATGGCTACACCTTC; CDR3: CASRRQVGYGYTF
length: 13; size: few; J: TRBJ2-1; V: TRBV7-6; D: -; DNA: TGTGCCAGCAGAAGGACTGGGTTTGATGAGCAGTTCTTC; CDR3: CASRRTGFDEQFF
length: 15; size: -; J: TRBJ1-2; V: TRBV20-1; D: TRBD1; DNA: TGCAGTGCTAGAGATTGGACAGGGGATTACTATGGCTACACCTTC; CDR3: CSARDWTGDYYGYTF
length: 15; size: -; J: TRBJ1-1; V: TRBV3-1; D: -; DNA: TGTGCCAGCAGCCAAGAATCCGCGGGGAACACTGAAGCTTTCTTT; CDR3: CASSQESAGNTEAFF
length: 14; size: -; J: TRBJ2-4; V: TRBV7-3; D: -; DNA: TGTGCCAGCAGCTTAATGTCCAGACAAAACATTCAGTACTTC; CDR3: CASSLMSRQNIQYF
length: 14; size: -; J: TRBJ2-1; V: TRBV7-9; D: -; DNA: TGTGCCAGCAGCTTAGTAGGCCCCCCGGGGGAGCAGTTCTTC; CDR3: CASSLVGPPGEQFF
length: 17; size: few; J: TRBJ2-5; V: TRBV5-4; D: TRBD2; DNA: TGTGCCAGCAGCTTGGTGCCGCGGGGGGGCCATCAGGAGACCCAGTACTTC; CDR3: CASSLVPRGGHQETQYF
length: 16; size: -; J: TRBJ2-1; V: TRBV18; D: TRBD2; DNA: TGTGCCAGCTCACCACAGGCCAGCGGGGGGTACAATGAGCAGTTCTTC; CDR3: CASSPQASGGYNEQFF
length: 12; size: few; J: TRBJ2-2; V: TRBV19; D: -; DNA: TGTGCCAGTAGTATTTTTACCGAGGAGCTGTTTTTT; CDR3: CASSIFTEELFF